The 28 T cell receptor beta chains listed next were all sequenced from one sample in a study of PD-1 blockade in classical Hodgkin lymphoma. As to time point: cycle 4 day 1 (C4D1), after more than 5 weeks of nivolumab. Each and every patient relapsed after autologous stem cell transplantation, and patients got differing brentuximab vedotin exposure. Assay: immunoSEQ multiplex PCR; the TCRdb copy retains only in-frame clones and omits some. Of 80,000 to 95,000 clones detected, approximately 83% appear once; the ten largest clones hold about 15%. Sequenced here: peripheral blood mononuclear cells (PBMCs), sampled before the fourth cycle of nivolumab. Receptor source: a human donor with classical Hodgkin lymphoma.

The rearrangement joins TRBV30 to TRBJ2-2; 8 bases map to TRBD2. Germline assignment: CDR1 GTSNPN and CDR2 SVGIG (reference sequence). The length of the CDR3 is 15 residues. V lost 5 bases and J lost 1; bases outside the gene matches: 6. CDR3 coding DNA: TGTGCCTGGGCGCCGGGACTAGGGAACACCGGGGAGCTGTTTTTT. Encoded protein: CAWAPGLGNTGELFF. The full variable domain, rest sourced from reference TRBV30 and TRBJ2-2, is SQTIHQWPATLVQPVGSPLSLECTVEGTSNPNLYWYRQAAGRGLQLLFYSVGIGQISSEVPQNLSASRPQDRQFILSSKKLLLSDSGFYLCAWAPGLGNTGELFFGEGSRLTVL.

In DNA, the CDR3 is TGTGCCTGGATTTCGCAGGGGCGTTCACCCCTCCACTTT. It specifies CAWISQGRSPLHF. The chain has TRBV30 and TRBJ1-6; TRBD1 might be the D (6 bases). V lost 4 bases and J 9 bases, leaving 13 bases between the germline ends. Germline CDR1 GTSNPN, CDR2 SVGIG (reference sequence). The CDR3 length is 13 residues.

The J gene is TRBJ2-2, the V gene TRBV11-3; maybe TRBD1 (6 bases). This CDR3 region has 15 residues. Trimming left V 5 bases short and J 5 bases short, with 15 bases between. Germline V gene data show CDR1 as SGHNT and CDR2 as YENEEA. This CDR3 is CASSPSGTRTGELFF. The CDR3 DNA is TGTGCCAGCAGCCCTTCCGGGACAAGAACCGGGGAGCTGTTTTTT.

This clone was recorded a few times. The V call is TRBV6-1, the J call TRBJ1-2, with 10 bases aligning to TRBD1. V gave up 2 bases and J gave up 1 base; unmatched junction bases: 4. There are 16 residues in the CDR3. CDR1 and CDR2 from the germline V gene are MNHNS and SASEGT. For the CDR3, the DNA is TGTGCCAGCAGTGAAAATTGGACAGGGGGTAACTATGGCTACACCTTC. This translates into CASSENWTGGNYGYTF.

The DNA of the CDR3 is TGTGCCAGCAGCGTAGGGTTGGGACGGAGGGGGCTTGAAAAACTGTTTTTT. The encoded protein is CASSVGLGRRGLEKLFF. This chain links TRBV9 with TRBJ1-4; 7 nucleotides align to TRBD1. The CDR3 is 17 amino acids. Germline trimming cut 0 bases from V and 7 bases from J; bases unmatched to any gene: 12. In germline, CDR1 is SGDLS, CDR2 YYNGEE.

This clone was found a few times. The V and J genes are TRBV7-2 and TRBJ2-7; a possible D gene is TRBD1 (5 bases). Germline values: CDR1 SGHTA, CDR2 FQGNSA. V was pared by 4 bases and J by 1 base, with 11 bases between. The CDR3 is made up of 14 amino acids. CDR3 protein: CASSWGRSSYEQYF. The CDR3 DNA follows: TGTGCCAGCAGCTGGGGCAGGTCTTCCTACGAGCAGTACTTC. Together with reference TRBV7-2 and TRBJ2-7, the CDR3 gives the full variable domain: GAGVSQSPSNKVTEKGKDVELRCDPISGHTALYWYRQSLGQGLEFLIYFQGNSAPDKSGLPSDRFSAERTGGSVSTLTIQRTQQEDSAVYLCASSWGRSSYEQYFGPGTRLTVT.

This chain joins TRBV19 and TRBJ1-1; D remains unclear. The ends were cut back, 4 bases at V and 4 bases at J, with 13 bases in the middle. Germline values: CDR1 LNHDA, CDR2 SQIVND (reference sequence). There are 14 residues in the CDR3. In DNA, the CDR3 is TGTGCCAGTAGTAGTCTAGGTGCGGGCACTGAAGCTTTCTTT. Its translation is CASSSLGAGTEAFF. Based on the CDR3 plus reference TRBV19 and TRBJ1-1, the full variable domain is DGGITQSPKYLFRKEGQNVTLSCEQNLNHDAMYWYRQDPGQGLRLIYYSQIVNDFQKGDIAEGYSVSREKKESFPLTVTSAQKNPTAFYLCASSSLGAGTEAFFGQGTRLTVV.

This clone was counted a few times. This chain links TRBV15 with TRBJ1-5, with a tentative D call TRBD1 (5 bases). Germline lookup yields CDR1 LNHNV and CDR2 YYDKDF (reference sequence). V lost 1 base, J lost 4 bases, and 17 bases lay in between. The CDR3 sequence is 17 residues long. The CDR3 DNA reads as TGTGCCACCAGCAGAGGGGTAGGTTCGGGGCGGAATCAGCCCCAGCATTTT. Its translation: CATSRGVGSGRNQPQHF.

Comments on this clone: At the DNA level, this CDR3 is encoded by other sequences in the same sample as well. The rearrangement links TRBV11-3 to TRBJ2-2; 9 positions agree with TRBD1. From germline, CDR1 is SGHNT and CDR2 YENEEA. V shed 4 bases, J shed 6 bases, and the junction held 6 bases outside the gene matches. The CDR3 consists of 15 residues. CDR3 nucleotides: TGTGCCAGCAGCTCCGGGACAGGGCGGTCCGGGGAGCTGTTTTTT. Translated: CASSSGTGRSGELFF.

This chain uses TRBV18 with TRBJ1-2, with D possibly matching TRBD1 (5 bases). This CDR3 has 15 residues. CDR1 is KGHSH and CDR2 is LQKENI in the germline V gene. The V gene lost 3 bases and the J gene lost 0 bases, with 11 bases spanning the gap. The CDR3 nucleotides read TGTGCCAGCTCACCGGCAGGGCAGTCTAACTATGGCTACACCTTC. Amino acids: CASSPAGQSNYGYTF.

The V call is TRBV19, the J call TRBJ2-7; a weak D match, TRBD2 (7 bases). The CDR3 runs to 15 residues. The V and J ends lost 3 bases and 6 bases respectively, with 18 bases between them. The V gene's germline CDR1 is LNHDA and CDR2 SQIVND (reference sequence). The CDR3 region is CASSIIGGPGVEQYF. CDR3 in DNA: TGTGCCAGTAGTATTATCGGGGGGCCAGGGGTCGAGCAGTACTTC.

The V gene is TRBV11-2, the J gene TRBJ1-1; possible D gene TRBD1, 5 bases. The V end lost 1 base, the J end lost 0 bases, and 12 bases lay between the germline ends. The germline gives CDR1 SGHAT, CDR2 FQNNGV. The CDR3 extends over 16 amino acids. CDR3 sequence reads: CASSLGGLGMNTEAFF. The CDR3 DNA is TGTGCCAGCAGCTTAGGGGGACTCGGGATGAACACTGAAGCTTTCTTT.

The V call is TRBV4-3, the J call TRBJ2-2; perhaps TRBD2 as D (6 bases). CDR1 and CDR2 from the germline V gene are LGHNA and YSLEER. The V and J ends lost 0 bases and 0 bases respectively, with 14 bases between them. This CDR3 is built from 18 residues. CDR3 bases: TGCGCCAGCAGCCAAGATTTAGCGGTCTACGCGAACACCGGGGAGCTGTTTTTT. Protein: CASSQDLAVYANTGELFF.

The chain combines TRBV23-1 with TRBJ1-4; D ambiguous. TRBV23-1 is identified as an open reading frame with a role that is uncertain. This CDR3 region has 17 residues. V dropped 3 bases and J dropped 8 bases, with 22 bases sitting between them. The CDR3: CASSQLPSTDGWEKLFF. For the CDR3, the DNA is TGCGCCAGCAGTCAGCTTCCTTCGACGGACGGTTGGGAAAAACTGTTTTTT.

The J gene is TRBJ2-3, the V gene TRBV7-9; TRBD2 might be the D (6 bases). The germline V gene has CDR1 SEHNR and CDR2 FQNEAQ (reference sequence). The CDR3 sequence is 14 residues long. The V and J ends lost 4 bases and 5 bases respectively, with 13 bases between them. CDR3 bases: TGTGCCAGCAGCTCGGGACTTGGGGAAGATACGCAGTATTTT. Translated: CASSSGLGEDTQYF.

The rearrangement joins TRBV11-2 to TRBJ2-1; 8 nucleotides align to TRBD2. V lost 0 bases, J lost 10 bases, and 8 bases stayed unmatched. Germline loops: CDR1 SGHAT, CDR2 FQNNGV. The CDR3 contains 15 residues. This CDR3 is CASSLDPGGPGEQFF. CDR3 nucleotide sequence: TGTGCCAGCAGCTTAGACCCGGGAGGGCCGGGAGAGCAGTTCTTC.

V and J are TRBV29-1 and TRBJ2-7, with 11 nucleotides matching TRBD2. With V trimmed by 7 bases and J by 6 bases, 11 bases remained unmatched. CDR1 is SQVTM, CDR2 ANQGSEA, per germline. CDR3 length equals 14 residues. The CDR3 coding sequence is TGCAGCGCGACATCCGGGACTAGCGGCGGCGAGCAGTACTTC. As protein: CSATSGTSGGEQYF.

The rearrangement uses TRBV29-1 and TRBJ2-7; 7 nucleotides line up with TRBD1. V gave up 4 bases and J gave up 3 bases; unmatched junction bases: 6. This CDR3 has 13 residues. Germline-derived CDR1 and CDR2 are SQVTM and ANQGSEA. The CDR3 spells CSVGGGGSYEQYF. For the CDR3, the DNA is TGCAGCGTTGGAGGGGGCGGAAGCTACGAGCAGTACTTC.

This chain joins TRBV5-1 and TRBJ1-1; the match to TRBD1 covers 7 bases. CDR1 and CDR2 from the germline V gene are SGHRS and YFSETQ. This CDR3 is 14 amino acids long. J gave up 1 base and V 0 bases, and 0 bases lay outside the gene matches. The CDR3 DNA reads as TGCGCCAGCAGCTTGGACAGGGGGAACACTGAAGCTTTCTTT. Translating gives CASSLDRGNTEAFF.

V gene TRBV7-2 combines with J gene TRBJ2-2, with 10 bases lining up with TRBD2. With 1 base clipped from V and 7 bases from J, the junction kept 3 bases outside the gene matches. CDR1 and CDR2 (germline): SGHTA, FQGNSA. The CDR3 totals 15 residues. Here the CDR3 DNA reads TGTGCCAGCAGCTTAGTAGTAGCGGGGGGCGGGGAGCTGTTTTTT. This codes for CASSLVVAGGGELFF.

This clone was detected only a few times. V usage is TRBV7-9 and J usage is TRBJ1-5, with D uncertain. Deletions cut 1 base from V and 7 bases from J, with 11 bases between. This CDR3 contains 14 residues. CDR1 SEHNR and CDR2 FQNEAQ come from the germline V gene (reference sequence). CDR3 DNA sequence: TGTGCCAGCAGCTTAGATGGGGTGGGCCAGCCCCAGCATTTT. Amino acids: CASSLDGVGQPQHF.

This chain connects TRBV9 to TRBJ2-3; TRBD2 agrees at 11 bases. The V segment lost 5 bases and the J segment 8 bases; nucleotides outside the gene matches: 10. CDR3 length: 15 amino acids. Germline CDR1 and CDR2: SGDLS and YYNGEE. CDR3 loop: CASSVTSGSIGTQYF. The DNA for the CDR3 is TGTGCCAGCAGTGTAACTAGCGGGAGTATCGGTACGCAGTATTTT.

This clone occurred once. The CDR3 loop reads CASSPDRGEAFF. CDR3 coding DNA: TGTGCCAGCAGTCCTGACAGGGGGGAAGCTTTCTTT. V usage is TRBV6-6 and J usage is TRBJ1-1, with 9 positions matching TRBD1. The V gene's germline CDR1 is MNHNY and CDR2 SVGAGI (reference sequence). Trimming at V came to 5 bases and at J to 8 bases, leaving 3 bases not matched to a gene. This CDR3 has 12 residues.

The genes are TRBV9 and TRBJ2-1; 7 bases align to TRBD2. Losses at the gene ends were 1 base for V and 9 bases for J; bases not matched to a gene: 10. The CDR3 loop spans 15 amino acids. Germline CDR1 SGDLS, CDR2 YYNGEE. CDR3 nucleotides: TGTGCCAGCAGCGTACGAGGACTAGGTCTAGGTGAGCAGTTCTTC. The encoded protein is CASSVRGLGLGEQFF.

This rearrangement joins TRBV2 to TRBJ2-7, with 7 nucleotides matching TRBD1. The germline CDR1 and CDR2 sequences are SNHLY and FYNNEI. The V and J ends lost 6 bases and 1 base, in that order; junction bases with no gene match: 9. This CDR3 has 15 amino acids. CDR3 in amino acids: CASRGPGQKSYEQYF. In DNA form, the CDR3 reads TGTGCCAGCAGAGGACCGGGACAGAAGTCCTACGAGCAGTACTTC.

The V gene is TRBV27, the J gene TRBJ1-2; D remains ambiguous. The germline CDR1 and CDR2 sequences are MNHEY and SMNVEV (reference sequence). V was trimmed by 0 bases and J by 5 bases, leaving 10 bases between them. This CDR3 has 14 amino acids. This CDR3 is CASSLSPAVYGYTF. The CDR3 DNA sequence: TGTGCCAGCAGTTTATCGCCAGCCGTATATGGCTACACCTTC.

The gene calls are TRBV6-4 and TRBJ2-3; either TRBD1 or TRBD2 may supply D (5 bases each). The CDR3 totals 15 residues. CDR1 MRHNA and CDR2 SNTAGT come from the germline V gene. V lost 0 bases and J 3 bases, leaving 10 bases between the germline ends. The CDR3 is CASSDSWDGTDTQYF. The CDR3 DNA is TGTGCCAGCAGTGACTCCTGGGACGGGACAGATACGCAGTATTTT.

The chain combines TRBV19 with TRBJ1-4; D is ambiguous. Trimming left V 4 bases short and J 2 bases short, with 8 bases between. The CDR3 spans 14 residues. The V gene's germline CDR1 is LNHDA and CDR2 SQIVND (reference sequence). As DNA, the CDR3 is TGTGCCAGTAGTACCCGCCGGACTAATGAAAAACTGTTTTTT. As protein: CASSTRRTNEKLFF. Filled out from reference TRBV19 and TRBJ1-4, the complete variable domain reads DGGITQSPKYLFRKEGQNVTLSCEQNLNHDAMYWYRQDPGQGLRLIYYSQIVNDFQKGDIAEGYSVSREKKESFPLTVTSAQKNPTAFYLCASSTRRTNEKLFFGSGTQLSVL.